This T cell receptor beta chain is drawn from a study of PD-1 blockade in classical Hodgkin lymphoma. Whole-study context: The nivolumab dose that patients received was 3 mg/kg, given intravenously every 2 weeks. Study observations and caveats: Before treatment, complete responders showed about the same diversity as newly diagnosed patients.

Details on this clone: Its specificity is not known.

Method: immunoSEQ multiplex PCR; TCRdb's copy keeps in-frame clones and lacks some. The sample includes some 3,400 clones, 75% to 85% of them seen just once. Time point denoted: cycle 4 day 1 (C4D1), after less than 7 weeks of nivolumab. Every patient relapsed after autologous stem cell transplantation, and brentuximab vedotin exposure varied. After PBMCs were thawed, their CD8+ T cells were isolated by magnetic negative selection. Reported best responses ranged across complete response, partial response or progressive disease. The source of this sequence is a human donor with classical Hodgkin lymphoma. The material sequenced was CD8+ T cells from blood, taken before the fourth cycle of nivolumab.

CDR3: CASSQDRGQSSPLHF. The CDR3 nucleotides are TGTGCCAGCAGCCAAGACCGAGGGCAGAGTTCACCCCTCCACTTT. The rearrangement links TRBV4-2 to TRBJ1-6; D unresolved. The CDR3 sequence is 15 residues long. Per the germline V gene, CDR1 is LGHNA and CDR2 is YNFKEQ. V gave up 0 bases and J gave up 9 bases, with 12 bases separating them.